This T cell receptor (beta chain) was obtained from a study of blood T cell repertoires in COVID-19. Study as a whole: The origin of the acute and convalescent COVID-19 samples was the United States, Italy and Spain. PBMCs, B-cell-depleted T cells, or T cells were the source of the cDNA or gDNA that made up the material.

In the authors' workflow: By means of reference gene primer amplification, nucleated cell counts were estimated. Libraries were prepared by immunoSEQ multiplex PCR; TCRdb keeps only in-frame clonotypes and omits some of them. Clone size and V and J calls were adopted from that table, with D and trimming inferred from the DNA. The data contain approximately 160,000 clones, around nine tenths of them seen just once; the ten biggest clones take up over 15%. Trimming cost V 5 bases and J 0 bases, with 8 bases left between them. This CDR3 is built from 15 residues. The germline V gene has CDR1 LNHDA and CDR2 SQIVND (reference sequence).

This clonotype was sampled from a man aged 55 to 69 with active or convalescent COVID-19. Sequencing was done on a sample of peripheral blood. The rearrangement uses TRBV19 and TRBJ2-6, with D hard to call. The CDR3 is CASSLYPSGANVLTF. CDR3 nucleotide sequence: TGTGCCAGTAGTCTTTATCCCTCTGGGGCCAACGTCCTGACTTTC.